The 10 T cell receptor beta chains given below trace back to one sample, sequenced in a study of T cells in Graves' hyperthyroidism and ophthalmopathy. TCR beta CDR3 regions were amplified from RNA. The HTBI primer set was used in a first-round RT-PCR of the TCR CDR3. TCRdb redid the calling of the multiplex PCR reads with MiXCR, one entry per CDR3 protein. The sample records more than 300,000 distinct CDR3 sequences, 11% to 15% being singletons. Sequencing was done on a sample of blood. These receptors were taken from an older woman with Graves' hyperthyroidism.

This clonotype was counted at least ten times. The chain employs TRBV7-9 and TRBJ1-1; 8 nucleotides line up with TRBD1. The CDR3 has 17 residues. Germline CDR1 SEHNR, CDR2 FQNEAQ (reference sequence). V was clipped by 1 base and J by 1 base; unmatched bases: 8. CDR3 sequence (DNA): TGTGCCAGCAGCTTAGGTAGTACAGGGACAGGGAACACTGAAGCTTTCTTT. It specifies CASSLGSTGTGNTEAFF.

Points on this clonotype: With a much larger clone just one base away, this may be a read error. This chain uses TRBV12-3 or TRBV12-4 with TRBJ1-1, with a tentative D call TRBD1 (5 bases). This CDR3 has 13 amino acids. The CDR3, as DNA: TGTGCCAGCAGGATACAGGTGAACACTGAAGCTTCCTTT. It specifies CASRIQVNTEASF.

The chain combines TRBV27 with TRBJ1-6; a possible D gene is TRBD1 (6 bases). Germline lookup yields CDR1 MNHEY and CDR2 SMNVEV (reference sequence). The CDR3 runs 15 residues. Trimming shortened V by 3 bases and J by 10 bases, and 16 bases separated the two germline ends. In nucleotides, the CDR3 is TGTGCCAGCAGTTTCAACAGGGTAGTGGAGTCACCCCTCCACTTT. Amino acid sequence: CASSFNRVVESPLHF.

This CDR3 reads CASSPFGDGYTF. The CDR3 DNA follows: TGTGCCAGCAGTCCCTTTGGGGATGGCTACACCTTC. The chain links TRBV12-3 or TRBV12-4 to TRBJ1-2; D not resolved. This CDR3 region has 12 residues. V lost 5 bases to trimming and J lost 6 bases, with 10 bases between them.

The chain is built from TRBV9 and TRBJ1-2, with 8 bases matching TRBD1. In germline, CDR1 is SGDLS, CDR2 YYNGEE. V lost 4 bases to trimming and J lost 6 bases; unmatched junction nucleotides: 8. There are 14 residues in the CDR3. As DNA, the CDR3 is TGTGCCAGCAGCCCTCTGGCCAGGGGGCATGGCTACACCTTC. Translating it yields CASSPLARGHGYTF.

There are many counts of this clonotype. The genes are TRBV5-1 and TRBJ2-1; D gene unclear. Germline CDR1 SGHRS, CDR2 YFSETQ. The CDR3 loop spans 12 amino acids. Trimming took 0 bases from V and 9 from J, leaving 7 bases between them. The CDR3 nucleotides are TGCGCCAGCAGCTTGGTGCCCACTGAGCAGTTCTTC. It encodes CASSLVPTEQFF.

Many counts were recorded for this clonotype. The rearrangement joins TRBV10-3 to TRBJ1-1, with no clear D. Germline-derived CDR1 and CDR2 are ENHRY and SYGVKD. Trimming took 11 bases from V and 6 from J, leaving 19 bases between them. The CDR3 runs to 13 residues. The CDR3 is CASTADLMSEAFF. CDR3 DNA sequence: TGTGCCTCAACGGCGGACCTAATGTCTGAAGCTTTCTTT.

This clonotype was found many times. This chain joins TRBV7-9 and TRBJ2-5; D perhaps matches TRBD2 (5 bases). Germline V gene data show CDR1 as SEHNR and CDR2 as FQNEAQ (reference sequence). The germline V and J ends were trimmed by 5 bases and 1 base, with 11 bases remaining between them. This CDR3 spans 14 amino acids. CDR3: CASSAAGIQETQYF. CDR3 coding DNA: TGTGCCAGCAGCGCCGCGGGCATCCAAGAGACCCAGTACTTC. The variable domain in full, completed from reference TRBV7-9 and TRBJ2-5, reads DTGVSQNPRHKITKRGQNVTFRCDPISEHNRLYWYRQTLGQGPEFLTYFQNEAQLEKSRLLSDRFSAERPKGSFSTLEIQRTEQGDSAMYLCASSAAGIQETQYFGPGTRLLVL.

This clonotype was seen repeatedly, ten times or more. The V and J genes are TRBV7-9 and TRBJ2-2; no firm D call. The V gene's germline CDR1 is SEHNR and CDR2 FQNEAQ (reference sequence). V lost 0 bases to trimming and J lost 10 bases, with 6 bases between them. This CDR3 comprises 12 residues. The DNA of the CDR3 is TGTGCCAGCAGCTTAGCGTCGGAGGAGCTGTTTTTT. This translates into CASSLASEELFF.

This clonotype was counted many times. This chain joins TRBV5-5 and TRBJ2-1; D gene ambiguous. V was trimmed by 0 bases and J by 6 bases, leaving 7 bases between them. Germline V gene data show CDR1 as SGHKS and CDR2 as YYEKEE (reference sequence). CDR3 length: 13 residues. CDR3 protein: CASSLATRNEQFF. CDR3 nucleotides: TGTGCCAGCAGCTTGGCGACACGCAATGAGCAGTTCTTC.